This T cell receptor (beta chain) derives from a study of blood T cell repertoires in COVID-19. CDR3 size: 13 residues. V was cut by 4 bases and J by 2 bases, with 8 bases left in between. Germline assignment: CDR1 KGHSY and CDR2 FQNENV. Within 2 weeks of study entry, exposed participants had contacted a PCR-confirmed or clinician-diagnosed COVID-19 case. Some clones are missing from TCRdb's copy, which holds only in-frame ones; the method was immunoSEQ multiplex PCR. Among 230,000 or so clones listed, about 88% were seen once. This TCR was recovered from a woman aged 50 to 60 who had been exposed to COVID-19. This chain links TRBV16 with TRBJ1-1; no firm D call. The material sequenced was PBMCs or T cells enriched from blood (not recorded which). The CDR3 loop is CASSRGLNTEAFF. The CDR3 DNA follows: TGTGCCAGCAGCCGTGGACTTAACACTGAAGCTTTCTTT.